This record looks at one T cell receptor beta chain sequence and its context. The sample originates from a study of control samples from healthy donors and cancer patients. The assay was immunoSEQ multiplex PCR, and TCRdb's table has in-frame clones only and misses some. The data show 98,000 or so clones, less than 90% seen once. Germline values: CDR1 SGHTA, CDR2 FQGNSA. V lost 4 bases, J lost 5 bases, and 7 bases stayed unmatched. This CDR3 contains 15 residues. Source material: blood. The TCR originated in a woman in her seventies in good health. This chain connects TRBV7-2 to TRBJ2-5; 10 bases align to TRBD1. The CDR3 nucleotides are TGTGCCAGCAGCTCAGCGGGACAGGGGTACGAGACCCAGTACTTC. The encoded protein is CASSSAGQGYETQYF.